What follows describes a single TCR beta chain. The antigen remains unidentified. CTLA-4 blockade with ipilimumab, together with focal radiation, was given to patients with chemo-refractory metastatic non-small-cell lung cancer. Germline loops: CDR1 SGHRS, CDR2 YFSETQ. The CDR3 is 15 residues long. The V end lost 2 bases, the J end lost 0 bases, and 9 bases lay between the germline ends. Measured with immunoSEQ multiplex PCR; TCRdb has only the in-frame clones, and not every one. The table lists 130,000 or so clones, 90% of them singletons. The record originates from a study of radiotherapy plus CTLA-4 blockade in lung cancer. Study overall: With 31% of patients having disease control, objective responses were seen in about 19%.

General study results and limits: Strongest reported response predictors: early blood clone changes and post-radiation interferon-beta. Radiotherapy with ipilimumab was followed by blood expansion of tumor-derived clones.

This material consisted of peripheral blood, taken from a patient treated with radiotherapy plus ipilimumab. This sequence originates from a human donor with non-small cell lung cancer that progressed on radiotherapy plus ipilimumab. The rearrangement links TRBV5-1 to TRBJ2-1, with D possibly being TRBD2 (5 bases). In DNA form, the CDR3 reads TGCGCCAGCAGCTTTGGTACTAGCTCCTACAATGAGCAGTTCTTC. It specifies CASSFGTSSYNEQFF.